This T cell receptor (beta chain) was obtained from a study of T cells expressing NK-cell markers. About the study: Each TCR beta repertoire originated in sorted T cells that were CD3+CD56+NKG2C+, CD3+CD56+NKG2C- or CD3+CD56-NKG2C+. Among the eight sequenced donors, seven tested HCMV-seropositive and one tested seronegative. Study findings and constraints: A few of the donors also had these clonotypes leading their CD3+CD56-NKG2C+ fraction.

Synthesis of TCR beta cDNA relied on 5'RACE template switching carrying UMIs. TCRdb re-analyzed the 5' RACE reads; it lists each CDR3 protein once, without DNA. Its table lists some 600,000 distinct CDR3 sequences. A word on this clonotype: Antigen: not known.

CDR3 length: 15 residues. The rearrangement joins TRBV12-3 or TRBV12-4 to TRBJ2-1; checking the TCRdb D call of TRBD2 is not possible without DNA. The origin of this receptor is a man aged 18-30 years in good health. The sequenced sample consisted of blood T cells: a sorted CD56 or NKG2C T cell subset, CD4+ or CD8+ T cells, or bulk PBMC T cells (not recorded which). This chain's CDR3 is CASKSRAAPSDEQFF.